The clone carrying this T cell receptor beta chain was recorded at least ten times. As yet, its antigen is unknown. Sequencing ends 3 residues short of the CDR3 end; the germline J gene provides the rest. The sample comes from a study of T cell clonality in common variable immunodeficiency. Notes on the study in general: TCRbeta clonality was increased in CVID versus healthy controls. Compared with controls, CVID subjects had fewer shared TCRbeta clones.

Each donor provided about 5 to 9 ml of heparinized whole blood. Measured with immunoSEQ multiplex PCR; TCRdb has only the in-frame clones, and not every one. In total the sample includes about 66,000 clones, none of them seen once. Germline CDR1 reads SEHNR; CDR2 reads FQNEAQ (reference sequence). CDR3 length: 12 residues. This TCR was sampled from a person aged 18 to 75 in good health. This chain uses TRBV7-9 with TRBJ1-2; no clear D gene. The sequencing sample was made of peripheral blood mononuclear cells. The CDR3 spells CASSLGLRGYTF. Incomplete CDR3 DNA: TGTGCCAGCAGCTTAGGTCTACGGGGC. Full variable domain (rest looked up from reference TRBV7-9 and TRBJ1-2): DTGVSQNPRHKITKRGQNVTFRCDPISEHNRLYWYRQTLGQGPEFLTYFQNEAQLEKSRLLSDRFSAERPKGSFSTLEIQRTEQGDSAMYLCASSLGLRGYTFGSGTRLTVV.